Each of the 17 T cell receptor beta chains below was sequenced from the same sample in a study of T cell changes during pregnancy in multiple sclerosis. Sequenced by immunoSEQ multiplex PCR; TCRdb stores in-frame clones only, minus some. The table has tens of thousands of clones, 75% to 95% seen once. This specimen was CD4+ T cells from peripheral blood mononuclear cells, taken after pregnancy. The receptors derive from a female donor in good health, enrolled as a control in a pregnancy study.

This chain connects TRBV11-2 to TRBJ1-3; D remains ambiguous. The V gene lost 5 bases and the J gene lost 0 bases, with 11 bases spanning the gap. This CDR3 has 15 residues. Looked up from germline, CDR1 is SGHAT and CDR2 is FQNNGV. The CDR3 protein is CASSRRESSGNTIYF. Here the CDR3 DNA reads TGTGCCAGCAGCCGGAGGGAGAGCTCTGGAAACACCATATATTTT.

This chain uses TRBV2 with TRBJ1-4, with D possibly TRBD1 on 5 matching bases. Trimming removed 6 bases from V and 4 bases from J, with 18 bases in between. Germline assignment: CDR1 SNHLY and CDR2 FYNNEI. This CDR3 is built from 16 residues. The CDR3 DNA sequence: TGTGCCAGCAGGCGGGATACTAGACAGTTTAATGAAAAACTGTTTTTT. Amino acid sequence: CASRRDTRQFNEKLFF.

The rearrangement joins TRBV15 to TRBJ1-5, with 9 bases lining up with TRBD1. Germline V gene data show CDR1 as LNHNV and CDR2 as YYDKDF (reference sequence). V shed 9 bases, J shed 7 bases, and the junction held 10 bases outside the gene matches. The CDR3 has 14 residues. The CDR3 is CATAQDRGRQPQHF. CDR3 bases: TGTGCCACGGCTCAGGACAGGGGAAGACAGCCCCAGCATTTT.

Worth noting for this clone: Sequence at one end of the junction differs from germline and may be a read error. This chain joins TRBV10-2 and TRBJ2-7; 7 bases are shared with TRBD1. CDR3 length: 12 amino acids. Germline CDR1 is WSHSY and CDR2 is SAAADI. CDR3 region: CASSAPGQTPNF. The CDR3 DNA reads TGCGCCAGCAGCGCACCGGGACAGACACCGAACTTC.

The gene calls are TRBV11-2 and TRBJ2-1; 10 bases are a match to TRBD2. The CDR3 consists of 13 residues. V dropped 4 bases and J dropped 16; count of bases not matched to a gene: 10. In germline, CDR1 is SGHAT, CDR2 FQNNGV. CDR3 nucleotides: TGTGCCAGCAGCTCATCGACTAGCGGGTGGCTTTTCTTC. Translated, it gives CASSSSTSGWLFF.

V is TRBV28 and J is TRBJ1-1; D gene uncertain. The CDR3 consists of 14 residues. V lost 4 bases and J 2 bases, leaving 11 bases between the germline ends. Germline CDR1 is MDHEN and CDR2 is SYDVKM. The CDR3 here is CASSSWTGNTEAFF. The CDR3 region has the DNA TGTGCCAGCAGTTCATGGACGGGAAACACTGAAGCTTTCTTT.

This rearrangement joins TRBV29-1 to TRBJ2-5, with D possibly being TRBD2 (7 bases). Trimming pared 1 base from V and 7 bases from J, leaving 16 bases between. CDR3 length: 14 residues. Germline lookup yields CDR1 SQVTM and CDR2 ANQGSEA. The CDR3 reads CSVEATTGRGTQYF. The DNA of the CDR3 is TGCAGCGTTGAAGCTACTACAGGGAGGGGGACCCAGTACTTC.

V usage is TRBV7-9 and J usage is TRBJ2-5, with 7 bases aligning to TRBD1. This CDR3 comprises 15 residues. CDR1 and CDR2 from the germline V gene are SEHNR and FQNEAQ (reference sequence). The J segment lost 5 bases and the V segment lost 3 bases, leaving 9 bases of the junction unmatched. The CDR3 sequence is CASSLKGARQETQYF. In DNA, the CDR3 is TGTGCCAGCAGCTTGAAGGGGGCGAGGCAGGAGACCCAGTACTTC.

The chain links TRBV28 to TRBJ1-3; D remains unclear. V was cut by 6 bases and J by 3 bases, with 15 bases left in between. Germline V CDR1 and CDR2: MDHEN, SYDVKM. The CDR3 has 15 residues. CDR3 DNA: TGTGCCAGCAGCCCAGGACTAACCATTGGAAACACCATATATTTT. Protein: CASSPGLTIGNTIYF. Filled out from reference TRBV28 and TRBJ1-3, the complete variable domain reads DVKVTQSSRYLVKRTGEKVFLECVQDMDHENMFWYRQDPGLGLRLIYFSYDVKMKEKGDIPEGYSVSREKKERFSLILESASTNQTSMYLCASSPGLTIGNTIYFGEGSWLTVV.

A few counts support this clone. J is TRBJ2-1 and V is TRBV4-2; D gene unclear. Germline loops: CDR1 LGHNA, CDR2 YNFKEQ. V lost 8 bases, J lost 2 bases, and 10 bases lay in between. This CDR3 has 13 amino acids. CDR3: CASGTLAYNEQFF. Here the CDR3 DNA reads TGTGCCAGCGGTACCCTAGCCTACAATGAGCAGTTCTTC.

The CDR3 nucleotides read TGCGCCAGCAGCTTCGGGACACACTATGGCTACACCTTC. This gives the protein CASSFGTHYGYTF. The chain carries TRBV5-1 and TRBJ1-2; maybe TRBD1 (6 bases). Trimming removed 2 bases at V and 3 bases at J, with 8 bases between. Germline V gene data show CDR1 as SGHRS and CDR2 as YFSETQ. This CDR3 comprises 13 residues.

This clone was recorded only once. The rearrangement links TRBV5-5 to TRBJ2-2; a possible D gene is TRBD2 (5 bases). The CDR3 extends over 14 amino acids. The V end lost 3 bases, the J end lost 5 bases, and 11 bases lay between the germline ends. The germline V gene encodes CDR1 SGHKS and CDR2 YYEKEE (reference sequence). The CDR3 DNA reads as TGTGCCAGCAGCTGGGGAGTGGTGACCGGGGAGCTGTTTTTT. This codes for CASSWGVVTGELFF.

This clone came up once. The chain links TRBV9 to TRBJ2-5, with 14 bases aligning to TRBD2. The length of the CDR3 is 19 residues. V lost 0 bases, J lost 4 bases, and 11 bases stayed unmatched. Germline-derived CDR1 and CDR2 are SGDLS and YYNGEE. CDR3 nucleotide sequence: TGTGCCAGCAGCGTAGGAATATTAGTCGGGACTAGCGGGAGAGAGACCCAGTACTTC. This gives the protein CASSVGILVGTSGRETQYF.

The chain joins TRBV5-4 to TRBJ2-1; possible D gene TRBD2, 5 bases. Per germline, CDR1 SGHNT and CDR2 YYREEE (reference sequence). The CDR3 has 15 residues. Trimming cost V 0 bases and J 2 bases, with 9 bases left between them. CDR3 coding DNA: TGTGCCAGCAGCTTGGAACTAGAGCCCTACAATGAGCAGTTCTTC. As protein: CASSLELEPYNEQFF.

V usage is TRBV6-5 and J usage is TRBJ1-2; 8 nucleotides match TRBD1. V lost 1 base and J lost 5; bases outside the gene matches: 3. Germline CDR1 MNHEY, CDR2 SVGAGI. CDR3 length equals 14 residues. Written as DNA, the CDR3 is TGTGCCAGCAGTTACTACGGGACAGGTTATGGCTACACCTTC. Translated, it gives CASSYYGTGYGYTF.

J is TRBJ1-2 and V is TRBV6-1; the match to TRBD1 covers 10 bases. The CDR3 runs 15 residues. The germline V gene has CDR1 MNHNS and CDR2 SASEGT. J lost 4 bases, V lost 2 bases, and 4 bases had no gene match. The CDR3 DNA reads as TGTGCCAGCAGTGAAAGGGACAGGGGCCCCTATGGCTACACCTTC. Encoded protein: CASSERDRGPYGYTF.

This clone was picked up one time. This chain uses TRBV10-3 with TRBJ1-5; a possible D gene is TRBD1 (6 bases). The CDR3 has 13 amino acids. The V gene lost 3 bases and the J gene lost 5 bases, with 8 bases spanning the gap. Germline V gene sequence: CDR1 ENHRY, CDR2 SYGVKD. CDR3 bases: TGTGCCATCAGTGAAGCAGGGGATCAGCCCCAGCATTTT. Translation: CAISEAGDQPQHF.